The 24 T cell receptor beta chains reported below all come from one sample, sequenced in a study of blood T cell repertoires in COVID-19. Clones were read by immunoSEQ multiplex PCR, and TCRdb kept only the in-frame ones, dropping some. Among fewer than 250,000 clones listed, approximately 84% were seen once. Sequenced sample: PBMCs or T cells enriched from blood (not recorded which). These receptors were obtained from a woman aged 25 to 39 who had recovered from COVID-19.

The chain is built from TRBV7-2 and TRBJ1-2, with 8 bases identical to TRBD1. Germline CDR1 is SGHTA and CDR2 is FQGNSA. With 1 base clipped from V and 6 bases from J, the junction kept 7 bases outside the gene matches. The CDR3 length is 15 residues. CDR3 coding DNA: TGTGCCAGCAGCTTAGATCGGACAGGGCAGGATGGCTACACCTTC. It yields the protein CASSLDRTGQDGYTF.

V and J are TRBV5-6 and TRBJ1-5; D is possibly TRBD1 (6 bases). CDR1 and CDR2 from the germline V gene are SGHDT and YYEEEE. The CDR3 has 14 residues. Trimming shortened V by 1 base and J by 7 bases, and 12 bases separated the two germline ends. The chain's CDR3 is CASSLKGVEQPQHF. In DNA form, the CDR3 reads TGTGCCAGCAGCTTGAAGGGGGTTGAACAGCCCCAGCATTTT.

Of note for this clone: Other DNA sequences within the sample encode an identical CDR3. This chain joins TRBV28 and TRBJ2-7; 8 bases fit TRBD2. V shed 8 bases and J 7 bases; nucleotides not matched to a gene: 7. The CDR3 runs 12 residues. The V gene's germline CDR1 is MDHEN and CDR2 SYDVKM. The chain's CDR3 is CASRGRGEEQYV. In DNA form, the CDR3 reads TGTGCCAGCCGGGGGCGGGGGGAGGAGCAGTACGTC.

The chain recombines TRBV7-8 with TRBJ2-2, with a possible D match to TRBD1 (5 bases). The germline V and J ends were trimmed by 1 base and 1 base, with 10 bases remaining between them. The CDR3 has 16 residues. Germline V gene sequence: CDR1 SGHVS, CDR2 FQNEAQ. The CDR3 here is CASSLEGVGNTGELFF. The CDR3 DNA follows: TGTGCCAGCAGCTTAGAAGGGGTCGGGAACACCGGGGAGCTGTTTTTT.

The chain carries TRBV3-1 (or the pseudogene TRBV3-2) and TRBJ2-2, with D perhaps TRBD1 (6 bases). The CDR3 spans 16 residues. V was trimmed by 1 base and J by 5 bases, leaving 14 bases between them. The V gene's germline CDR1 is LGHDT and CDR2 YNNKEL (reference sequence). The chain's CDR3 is CASSQVRGRGTGELFF. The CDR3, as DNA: TGTGCCAGCAGCCAAGTCAGGGGCCGGGGTACCGGGGAGCTGTTTTTT.

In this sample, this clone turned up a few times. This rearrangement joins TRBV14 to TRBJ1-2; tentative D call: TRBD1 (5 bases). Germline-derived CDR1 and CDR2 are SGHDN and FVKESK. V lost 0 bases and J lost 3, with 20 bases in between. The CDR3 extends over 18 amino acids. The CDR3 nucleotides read TGTGCCAGCAGCCAAGAGACTCGGCAGGGTAAGACTGACTATGGCTACACCTTC. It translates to CASSQETRQGKTDYGYTF.

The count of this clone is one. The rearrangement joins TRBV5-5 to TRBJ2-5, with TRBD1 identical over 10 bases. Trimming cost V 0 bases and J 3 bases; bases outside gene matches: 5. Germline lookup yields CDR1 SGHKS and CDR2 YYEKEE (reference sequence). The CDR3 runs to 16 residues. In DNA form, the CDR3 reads TGTGCCAGCAGCTTGGCCGCCGGGACAGGGGAAGAGACCCAGTACTTC. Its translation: CASSLAAGTGEETQYF.

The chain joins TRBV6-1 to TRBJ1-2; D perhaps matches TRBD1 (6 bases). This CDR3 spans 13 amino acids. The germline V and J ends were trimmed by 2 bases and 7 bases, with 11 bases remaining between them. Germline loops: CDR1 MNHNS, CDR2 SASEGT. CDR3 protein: CASSESGVGGYTF. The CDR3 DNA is TGTGCCAGCAGTGAATCAGGGGTGGGTGGCTACACCTTC.

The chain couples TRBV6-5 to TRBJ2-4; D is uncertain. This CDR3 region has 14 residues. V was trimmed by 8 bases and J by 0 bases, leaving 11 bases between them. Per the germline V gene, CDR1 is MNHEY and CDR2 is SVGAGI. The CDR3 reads CASSGSLAKNIQYF. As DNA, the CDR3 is TGTGCCAGCTCCGGGTCCTTAGCCAAAAACATTCAGTACTTC.

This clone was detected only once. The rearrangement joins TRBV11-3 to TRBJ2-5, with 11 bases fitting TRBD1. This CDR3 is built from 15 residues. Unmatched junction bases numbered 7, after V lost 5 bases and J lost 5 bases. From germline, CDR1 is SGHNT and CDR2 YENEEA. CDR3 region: CASSPGQGVGETQYF. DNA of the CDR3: TGTGCCAGCAGCCCGGGACAGGGGGTAGGGGAGACCCAGTACTTC.

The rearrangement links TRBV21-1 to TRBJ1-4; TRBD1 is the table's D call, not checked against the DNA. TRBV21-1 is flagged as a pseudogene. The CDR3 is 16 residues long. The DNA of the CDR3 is TGTGCCAGCAGCTCCACACCGGGACAGGGAAGCGAAAAACTGTTTTTT. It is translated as CASSSTPGQGSEKLFF.

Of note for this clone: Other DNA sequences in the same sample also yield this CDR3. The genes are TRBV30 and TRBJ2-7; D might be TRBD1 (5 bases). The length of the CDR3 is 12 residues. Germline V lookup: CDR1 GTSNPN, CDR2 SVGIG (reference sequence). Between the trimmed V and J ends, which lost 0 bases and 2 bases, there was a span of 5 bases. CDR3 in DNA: TGTGCCTGGAGTGTAGGGGCCTACGAGCAGTACTTC. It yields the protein CAWSVGAYEQYF.

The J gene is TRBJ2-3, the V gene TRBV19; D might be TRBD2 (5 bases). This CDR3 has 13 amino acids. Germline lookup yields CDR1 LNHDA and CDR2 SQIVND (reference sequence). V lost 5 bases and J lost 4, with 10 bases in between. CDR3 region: CASSEGASDTQYF. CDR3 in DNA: TGTGCCAGTAGTGAGGGTGCCTCAGATACGCAGTATTTT.

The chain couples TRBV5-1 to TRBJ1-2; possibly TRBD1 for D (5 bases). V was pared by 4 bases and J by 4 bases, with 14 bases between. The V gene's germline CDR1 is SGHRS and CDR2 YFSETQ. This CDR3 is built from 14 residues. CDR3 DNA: TGCGCCAGCAGCCCCCGACAAGGGGCCTATGGCTACACCTTC. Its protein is CASSPRQGAYGYTF.

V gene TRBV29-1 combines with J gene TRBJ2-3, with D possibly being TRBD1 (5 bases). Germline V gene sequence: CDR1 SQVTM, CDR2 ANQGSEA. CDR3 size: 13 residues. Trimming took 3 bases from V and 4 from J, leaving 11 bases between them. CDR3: CSVDGGAPDTQYF. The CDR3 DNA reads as TGCAGCGTTGATGGTGGGGCCCCAGATACGCAGTATTTT.

The CDR3 DNA sequence: TGTGCCAGCAGTTTTGCCGGGACTTCCTACAATGAGCAGTTCTTC. Its protein is CASSFAGTSYNEQFF. The chain links TRBV6-5 to TRBJ2-1; tentatively, D is TRBD2 (6 bases). With 4 bases removed from V and 1 base from J, the gap between germline ends came to 11 bases. Germline V gives CDR1 MNHEY, CDR2 SVGAGI. The CDR3 spans 15 residues.

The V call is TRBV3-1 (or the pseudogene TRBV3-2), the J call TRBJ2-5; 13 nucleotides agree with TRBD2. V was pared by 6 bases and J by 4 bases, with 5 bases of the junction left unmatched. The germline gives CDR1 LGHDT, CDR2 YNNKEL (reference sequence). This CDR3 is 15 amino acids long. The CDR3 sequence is CASSPTSGRGETQYF. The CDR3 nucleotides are TGTGCCAGCAGTCCCACTAGCGGGAGGGGAGAGACCCAGTACTTC.

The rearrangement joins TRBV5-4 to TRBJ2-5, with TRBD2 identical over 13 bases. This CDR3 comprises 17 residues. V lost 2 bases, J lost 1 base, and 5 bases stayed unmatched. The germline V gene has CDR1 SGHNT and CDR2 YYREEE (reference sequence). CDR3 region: CASSFGTSGVSQETQYF. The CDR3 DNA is TGTGCCAGCAGCTTCGGGACTAGCGGGGTCAGCCAAGAGACCCAGTACTTC.

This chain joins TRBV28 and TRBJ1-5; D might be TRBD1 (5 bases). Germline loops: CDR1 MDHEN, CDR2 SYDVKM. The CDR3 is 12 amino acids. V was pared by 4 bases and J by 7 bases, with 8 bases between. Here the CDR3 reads CASSSGLQPQHF. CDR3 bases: TGTGCCAGCAGTTCAGGGTTGCAGCCCCAGCATTTT.

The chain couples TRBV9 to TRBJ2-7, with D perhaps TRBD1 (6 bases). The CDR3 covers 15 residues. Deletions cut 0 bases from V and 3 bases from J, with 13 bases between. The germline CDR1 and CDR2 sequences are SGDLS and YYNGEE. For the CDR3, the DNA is TGTGCCAGCAGCGTAGAAGCAGGGGCGAACTACGAGCAGTACTTC. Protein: CASSVEAGANYEQYF.

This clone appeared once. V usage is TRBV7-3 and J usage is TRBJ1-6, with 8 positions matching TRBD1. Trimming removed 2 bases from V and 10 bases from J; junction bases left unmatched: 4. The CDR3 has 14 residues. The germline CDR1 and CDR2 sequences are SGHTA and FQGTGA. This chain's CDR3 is CASSLDRGWSPLHF. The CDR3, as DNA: TGTGCCAGCAGCTTAGACAGGGGCTGGTCACCCCTCCACTTT.

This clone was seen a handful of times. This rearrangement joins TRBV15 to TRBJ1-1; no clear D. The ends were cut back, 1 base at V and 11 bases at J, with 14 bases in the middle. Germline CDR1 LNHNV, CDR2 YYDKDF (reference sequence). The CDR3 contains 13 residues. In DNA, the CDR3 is TGTGCCACCAGCAGAGCAAAGGTCGCGGGGGCTTTCTTT. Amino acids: CATSRAKVAGAFF. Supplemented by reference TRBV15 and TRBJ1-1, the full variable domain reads DAMVIQNPRYQVTQFGKPVTLSCSQTLNHNVMYWYQQKSSQAPKLLFHYYDKDFNNEADTPDNFQSRRPNTSFCFLDIRSPGLGDTAMYLCATSRAKVAGAFFGQGTRLTVV.

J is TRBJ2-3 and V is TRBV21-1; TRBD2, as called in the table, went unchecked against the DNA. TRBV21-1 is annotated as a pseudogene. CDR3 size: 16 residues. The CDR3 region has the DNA TGTGCCAGCGGTGGACTAGCGGGATGCCCCCGAGATACGCAGTATTTT. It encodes CASGGLAGCPRDTQYF.

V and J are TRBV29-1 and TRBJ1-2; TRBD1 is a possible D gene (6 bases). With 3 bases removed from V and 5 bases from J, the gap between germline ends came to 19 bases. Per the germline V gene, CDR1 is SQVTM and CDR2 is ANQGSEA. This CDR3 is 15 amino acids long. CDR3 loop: CSVDSDSAGGYGYTF. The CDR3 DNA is TGCAGCGTTGATTCGGACAGCGCGGGGGGTTATGGCTACACCTTC. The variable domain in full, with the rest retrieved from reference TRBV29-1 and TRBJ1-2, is SAVISQKPSRDICQRGTSLTIQCQVDSQVTMMFWYRQQPGQSLTLIATANQGSEATYESGFVIDKFPISRPNLTFSTLTVSNMSPEDSSIYLCSVDSDSAGGYGYTFGSGTRLTVV.